This T cell receptor beta chain originates from a study of CD8 T cells in Susac syndrome. The CDR3 consists of 16 residues. RNA in amounts of about 0.5 to 1 ug was reverse transcribed with random hexamers. A single record per CDR3 protein comes from TCRdb applying MiXCR to the immunoSEQ multiplex PCR reads. Of about 240,000 distinct CDR3 sequences listed, 90% to 96% were seen once; the top ten hold about 0.1%. The clonotype comes from a human donor with Susac syndrome. J is TRBJ2-4 and V is TRBV1. TRBV1 is a pseudogene segment. The sample was CD4+ T cells from PBMCs. DNA for the CDR3: TGCACCAGCAGGGATAGATGGCATTTCGACAAAAACATTCAGTACTTC. Translated: CTSRDRWHFDKNIQYF.